One sample yielded the 15 T cell receptor beta chains listed below, sequenced in a study of cytomegalovirus exposure and HLA in healthy donors. PCR primers comprised 60 Vbeta and 13 Jbeta primers. Assay: immunoSEQ multiplex PCR; the TCRdb copy retains only in-frame clones and omits some. The sample has about 140,000 clones, about four fifths seen once. The source material was PBMCs. All receptors derive from a man aged 35 to 55 in good health and CMV-seronegative.

This clone appeared a single time. The chain is built from TRBV9 and TRBJ2-3; TRBD1 matches 8 bases. Germline V gives CDR1 SGDLS, CDR2 YYNGEE. Trimming removed 0 bases from V and 3 bases from J; junction bases left unmatched: 3. The CDR3 covers 15 residues. The CDR3 DNA is TGTGCCAGCAGCGTAGCAGGGGGCGATACAGATACGCAGTATTTT. This gives the protein CASSVAGGDTDTQYF.

Comment on this clone: One end of the junction does not line up with germline, which may come from a read error. The chain joins TRBV19 to TRBJ2-3, with D possibly TRBD2 on 6 matching bases. Germline V lookup: CDR1 LNHDA, CDR2 SQIVND (reference sequence). This CDR3 spans 15 amino acids. CDR3 coding DNA: TGTGCCAGTAGTATAGGGGGGGAAATAGCAGAGACGCAGTATTTT. This encodes CASSIGGEIAETQYF.

This chain uses TRBV30 with TRBJ2-4; 13 bases align to TRBD2. Germline CDR1 is GTSNPN and CDR2 is SVGIG (reference sequence). V dropped 7 bases and J dropped 5; count of bases not matched to a gene: 11. This CDR3 spans 16 amino acids. The CDR3, as DNA: TGTGCCTCCACACAAACACTAGCGGGGGGGCAAAACATTCAGTACTTC. It encodes CASTQTLAGGQNIQYF.

This clone was detected a few times. This rearrangement joins TRBV7-9 to TRBJ1-2; D uncertain. Trimming shortened V by 1 base and J by 3 bases, and 9 bases separated the two germline ends. Germline V gives CDR1 SEHNR, CDR2 FQNEAQ (reference sequence). This CDR3 is built from 14 residues. CDR3 protein: CASSLVADYYGYTF. CDR3 nucleotide sequence: TGTGCCAGCAGCTTAGTCGCAGATTACTATGGCTACACCTTC.

This clone was observed once. V and J are TRBV9 and TRBJ1-5; 10 positions agree with TRBD1. In germline, CDR1 is SGDLS, CDR2 YYNGEE. The CDR3 extends over 17 amino acids. Trimming at V came to 3 bases and at J to 3 bases, leaving 9 bases not matched to a gene. Written as DNA, the CDR3 is TGTGCCAGCAGCGAGGGGGGGACAGGGGCACTCAATCAGCCCCAGCATTTT. Encoded protein: CASSEGGTGALNQPQHF.

The chain carries TRBV7-8 and TRBJ2-5, with 8 bases identical to TRBD2. This CDR3 region has 16 residues. The junction had 13 bases not matched to a gene; V was cut back by 5 bases and J by 5 bases. The V gene's germline CDR1 is SGHVS and CDR2 FQNEAQ. The chain's CDR3 is CASSPKLAGLGETQYF. DNA of the CDR3: TGTGCCAGCAGCCCAAAATTAGCGGGGCTGGGGGAGACCCAGTACTTC.

The chain couples TRBV9 to TRBJ1-1; perhaps TRBD1 as D (6 bases). The V gene's germline CDR1 is SGDLS and CDR2 YYNGEE. This CDR3 has 16 amino acids. The V end was cut by 2 bases, the J end by 0 bases, with 14 bases between. CDR3 protein: CASSVGISGVNTEAFF. DNA of the CDR3: TGTGCCAGCAGCGTGGGGATTTCAGGGGTGAACACTGAAGCTTTCTTT. Combining the CDR3 with reference TRBV9 and TRBJ1-1 gives the whole variable domain DSGVTQTPKHLITATGQRVTLRCSPRSGDLSVYWYQQSLDQGLQFLIQYYNGEERAKGNILERFSAQQFPDLHSELNLSSLELGDSALYFCASSVGISGVNTEAFFGQGTRLTVV.

A single count supports this clone. The rearrangement uses TRBV1 and TRBJ1-6. TRBV1 is a pseudogene locus. The CDR3 is made up of 14 amino acids. Here the CDR3 reads CTLSGSGYNSPLHF. The DNA for the CDR3 is TGCACCCTTTCTGGCTCGGGTTATAATTCACCCCTCCACTTT.

This chain connects TRBV27 to TRBJ2-7; D might be TRBD1 (5 bases). The CDR3 length is 14 residues. With 4 bases removed from V and 2 bases from J, the gap between germline ends came to 12 bases. The germline V gene has CDR1 MNHEY and CDR2 SMNVEV (reference sequence). In DNA, the CDR3 is TGTGCCAGCAGTTCTACAGGAGCCCCCTACGAGCAGTACTTC. Amino acids: CASSSTGAPYEQYF.

The chain links TRBV9 to TRBJ2-7; 11 nucleotides match TRBD1. Germline V gene lookup returns CDR1 SGDLS and CDR2 YYNGEE. V lost 1 base, J lost 4 bases, and 19 bases stayed unmatched. CDR3 length equals 20 residues. For the CDR3, the DNA is TGTGCCAGCAGCGTAATTCTCGGACAGGGGGCCTTCCTTCACGATTACGAGCAGTACTTC. This translates into CASSVILGQGAFLHDYEQYF.

This clone was seen more than once but under ten times. The V gene is TRBV2, the J gene TRBJ2-3; 10 positions agree with TRBD1. Germline-derived CDR1 and CDR2 are SNHLY and FYNNEI. Trimming removed 6 bases from V and 1 base from J; junction bases left unmatched: 4. The CDR3 sequence is 15 residues long. CDR3 residues: CASRGQGLGTDTQYF. Here the CDR3 DNA reads TGTGCCAGCAGGGGACAGGGGCTCGGCACAGATACGCAGTATTTT.

The chain combines TRBV7-2 with TRBJ2-7; 11 bases agree with TRBD2. Germline values: CDR1 SGHTA, CDR2 FQGNSA. The trim removed 5 bases at V and 7 bases at J, leaving 7 bases unmatched. The CDR3 extends over 14 amino acids. CDR3 DNA: TGTGCCAGCAGCGGTCTAGCGGGGGGCGGGGAGCAGTACTTC. This codes for CASSGLAGGGEQYF.

This sequence joins TRBV7-9 and TRBJ2-1, with 7 positions matching TRBD1. V shed 7 bases and J 4 bases; nucleotides not matched to a gene: 10. This CDR3 has 15 amino acids. CDR1 is SEHNR and CDR2 is FQNEAQ in the germline V gene (reference sequence). The DNA for the CDR3 is TGTGCCAGCATCGGCGCCGGGACAGAATACAATGAGCAGTTCTTC. Encoded protein: CASIGAGTEYNEQFF.

This chain links TRBV29-1 with TRBJ1-2; the match to TRBD1 covers 7 bases. Germline CDR1 reads SQVTM; CDR2 reads ANQGSEA. V shed 3 bases, J shed 4 bases, and the junction held 14 bases outside the gene matches. The CDR3 has 16 residues. CDR3 protein: CSVDDPMTGWAYGYTF. DNA of the CDR3: TGCAGCGTTGACGACCCTATGACAGGGTGGGCCTATGGCTACACCTTC.

V usage is TRBV19 and J usage is TRBJ1-4; 9 bases are shared with TRBD1. With V trimmed by 8 bases and J by 4 bases, 2 bases remained unmatched. CDR3 length equals 13 residues. In germline, CDR1 is LNHDA, CDR2 SQIVND (reference sequence). The CDR3 sequence: CASRDRDNEKLFF. The CDR3 coding sequence is TGTGCCAGTCGGGACAGGGATAATGAAAAACTGTTTTTT.